This TCR beta chain was recovered during a study of T-cell reconstitution after alpha-beta-depleted transplantation in children. Study observations and caveats: T-cell counts and diversity at one year post-transplant came mainly from newly produced T cells.

CDR1 SGHKS and CDR2 YYEKEE come from the germline V gene (reference sequence). This CDR3 is built from 15 residues. Trimming removed 0 bases from V and 0 bases from J; junction bases left unmatched: 1. As to this clonotype: Its antigen is not known.

Unique molecular identifiers were incorporated into the prepared TCRbeta library. TCRdb called the PCR reads again in MiXCR, with one record for every CDR3 protein. The data show several thousand distinct CDR3 sequences, around 15% seen once. The TCR sequence derives from a patient aged 2-15 years who had a stem cell transplant for inherited bone marrow failure, so the T cells may come from the graft donor. The material was PBMCs, mostly from graft donor cells, obtained 180 days after TCRalphabeta/CD19-depleted stem cell transplant. The genes are TRBV5-5 and TRBJ2-5; 8 positions agree with TRBD1. This chain's CDR3 is CASSLAGGYQETQYF. The CDR3 coding sequence is TGTGCCAGCAGCTTGGCAGGGGGCTACCAAGAGACCCAGTACTTC.